Sequencing of this T cell receptor beta chain was carried out in a study of PD-1 blockade in classical Hodgkin lymphoma. Study-wide points: With respect to the repertoire differences, their causes, possibly disease activity or prior therapy, remain undefined. Whereas CD4+ TCR diversity had risen significantly by C4D1, CD8+ TCR diversity had not.

Time point described: cycle 4 day 1 (C4D1), after six to seven weeks of nivolumab. There was relapse after autologous stem cell transplantation in every patient, and there was variation in brentuximab vedotin exposure. Magnetic negative selection was used to purify CD4+ T cells from thawed PBMCs. For this clone: The antigen remains unidentified.

Assay used: immunoSEQ multiplex PCR; TCRdb lists only in-frame clones, some missing. The table has tens of thousands of clones, around 74% seen once. Sequences were derived from CD4+ T cells from blood, sampled before the fourth cycle of nivolumab. This clonotype originated in a human donor with classical Hodgkin lymphoma.

CDR3 nucleotides: TGTGCCAGTAGTATAGGGGCCCTCAATCAGCCCCAGCATTTT. The encoded protein is CASSIGALNQPQHF. This rearrangement joins TRBV19 to TRBJ1-5; D call uncertain. Germline V gene lookup returns CDR1 LNHDA and CDR2 SQIVND (reference sequence). The V and J ends lost 1 base and 3 bases respectively, with 7 bases between them. The CDR3 runs to 14 residues.